The entry below gives a single TCR beta chain sequence along with its context. Per the original methods: Reference gene primer amplification gave estimated nucleated cell counts. TCRdb's table, derived via immunoSEQ multiplex PCR, lists solely in-frame clones and lacks some. Clone size and V and J calls were adopted from that table, with D and trimming inferred from the DNA. This repertoire shows 44,000 or so clones, less than 70% found once; its top ten account for 6.2%. V lost 4 bases and J 11 bases, leaving 14 bases between the germline ends. The CDR3 has 11 amino acids. Per the germline V gene, CDR1 is DFQATT and CDR2 is SNEGSKA (reference sequence). The data originate from a study of blood T cell repertoires in COVID-19. Study at large: COVID-19 samples from acute and convalescent phases originated in the United States, Italy and Spain. PBMCs, B-cell-depleted T cells, or T cells were the source of the cDNA or gDNA that made up the material.

The rearrangement uses TRBV20-1 and TRBJ1-1; D possibly corresponds to TRBD1 (5 bases). Specimen: peripheral blood. The TCR comes from a man older than 75 with acute or convalescent COVID-19. The CDR3 DNA reads TGCAGTGCTACCAGGGTTGGGGGGGCTTTCTTT. Its translation is CSATRVGGAFF.